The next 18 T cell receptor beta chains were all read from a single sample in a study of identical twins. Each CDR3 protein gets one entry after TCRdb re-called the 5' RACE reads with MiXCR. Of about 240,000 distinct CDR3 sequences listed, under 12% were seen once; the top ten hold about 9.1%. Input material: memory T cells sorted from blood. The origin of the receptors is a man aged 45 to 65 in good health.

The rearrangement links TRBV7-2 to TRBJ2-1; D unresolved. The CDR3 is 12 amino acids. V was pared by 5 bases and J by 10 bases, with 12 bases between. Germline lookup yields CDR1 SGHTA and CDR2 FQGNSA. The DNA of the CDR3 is TGTGCCAGCAGCCATCGGTTGGGGGAGCAGTTCTTC. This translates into CASSHRLGEQFF.

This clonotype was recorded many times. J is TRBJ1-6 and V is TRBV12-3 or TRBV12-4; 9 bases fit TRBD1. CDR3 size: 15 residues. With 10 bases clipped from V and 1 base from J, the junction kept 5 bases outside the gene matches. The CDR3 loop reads CAIKDRGSYNSPLHF. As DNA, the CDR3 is TGTGCCATCAAGGACAGGGGTTCCTATAATTCACCCCTCCACTTT.

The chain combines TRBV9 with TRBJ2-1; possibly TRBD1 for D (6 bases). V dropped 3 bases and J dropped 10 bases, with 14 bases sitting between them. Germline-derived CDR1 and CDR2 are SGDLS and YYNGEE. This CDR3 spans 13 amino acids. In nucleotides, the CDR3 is TGTGCCAGCAGCGGAAAACAGGGTGTGGAGCAGTTCTTC. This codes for CASSGKQGVEQFF.

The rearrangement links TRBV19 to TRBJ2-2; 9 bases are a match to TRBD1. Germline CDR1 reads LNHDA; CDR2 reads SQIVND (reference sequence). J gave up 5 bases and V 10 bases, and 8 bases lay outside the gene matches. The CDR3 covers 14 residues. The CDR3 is CAIKQGALTGELFF. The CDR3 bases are TGTGCCATAAAACAGGGGGCGCTTACCGGGGAGCTGTTTTTT.

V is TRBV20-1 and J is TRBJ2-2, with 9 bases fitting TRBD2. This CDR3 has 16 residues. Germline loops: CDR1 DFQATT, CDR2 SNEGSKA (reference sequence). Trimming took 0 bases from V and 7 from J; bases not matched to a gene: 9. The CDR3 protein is CSARDPRAGGGGELFF. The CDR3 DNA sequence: TGCAGTGCTAGAGACCCCCGAGCGGGAGGCGGCGGGGAGCTGTTTTTT.

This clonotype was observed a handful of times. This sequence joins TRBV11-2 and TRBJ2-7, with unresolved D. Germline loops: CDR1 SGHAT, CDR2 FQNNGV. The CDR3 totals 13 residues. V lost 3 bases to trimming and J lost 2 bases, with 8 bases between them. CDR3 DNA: TGTGCCAGCAGCTTGGAGAGACCCTACGAGCAGTACTTC. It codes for CASSLERPYEQYF.

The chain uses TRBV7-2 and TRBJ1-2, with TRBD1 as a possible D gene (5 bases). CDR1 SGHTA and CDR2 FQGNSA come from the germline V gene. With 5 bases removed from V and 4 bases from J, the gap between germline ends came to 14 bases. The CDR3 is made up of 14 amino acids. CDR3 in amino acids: CASSGGQGSYGYTF. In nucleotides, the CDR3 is TGTGCCAGCAGCGGAGGACAAGGCAGCTATGGCTACACCTTC.

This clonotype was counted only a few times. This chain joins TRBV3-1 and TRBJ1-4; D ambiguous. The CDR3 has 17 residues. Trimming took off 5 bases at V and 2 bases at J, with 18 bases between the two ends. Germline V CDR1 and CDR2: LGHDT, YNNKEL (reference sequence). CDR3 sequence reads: CASSARTLDSTNEKLFF. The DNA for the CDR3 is TGTGCCAGCAGCGCTCGGACGTTGGATTCGACTAATGAAAAACTGTTTTTT.

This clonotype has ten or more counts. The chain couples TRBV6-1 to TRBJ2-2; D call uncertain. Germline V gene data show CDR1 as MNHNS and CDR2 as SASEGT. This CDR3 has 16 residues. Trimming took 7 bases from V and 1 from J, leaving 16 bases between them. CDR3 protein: CASKKNRALNTGELFF. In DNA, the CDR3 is TGTGCCAGCAAAAAGAACCGGGCTCTGAACACCGGGGAGCTGTTTTTT.

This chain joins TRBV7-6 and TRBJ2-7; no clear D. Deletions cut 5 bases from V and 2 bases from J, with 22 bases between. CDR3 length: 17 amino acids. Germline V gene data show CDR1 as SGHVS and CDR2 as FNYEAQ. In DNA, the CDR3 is TGTGCCAGCAGCGAAGAATTCGGTCTCCCTCCCCCCTACGAGCAGTACTTC. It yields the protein CASSEEFGLPPPYEQYF.

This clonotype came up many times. CDR3 bases: TGCAGTGCTAGCTTAGGCTACTACGAGCAGTACTTC. Translating gives CSASLGYYEQYF. This sequence joins TRBV20-1 and TRBJ2-7, with D unresolved. From germline, CDR1 is DFQATT and CDR2 SNEGSKA (reference sequence). This CDR3 contains 12 residues. Trimming removed 3 bases at V and 3 bases at J, with 9 bases between.

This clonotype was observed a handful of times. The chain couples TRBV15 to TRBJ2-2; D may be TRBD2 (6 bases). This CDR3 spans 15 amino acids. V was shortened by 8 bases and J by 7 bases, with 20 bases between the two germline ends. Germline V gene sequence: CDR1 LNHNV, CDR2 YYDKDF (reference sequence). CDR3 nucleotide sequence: TGTGCCACCGAACACCAGCGCAGAGCGGGCGGGGAGCTGTTTTTT. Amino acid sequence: CATEHQRRAGGELFF.

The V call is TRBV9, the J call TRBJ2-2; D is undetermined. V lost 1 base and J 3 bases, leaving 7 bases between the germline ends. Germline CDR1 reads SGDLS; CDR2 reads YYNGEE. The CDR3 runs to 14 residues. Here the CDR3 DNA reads TGTGCCAGCAGCGTACAAATGGACACCGGGGAGCTGTTTTTT. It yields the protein CASSVQMDTGELFF.

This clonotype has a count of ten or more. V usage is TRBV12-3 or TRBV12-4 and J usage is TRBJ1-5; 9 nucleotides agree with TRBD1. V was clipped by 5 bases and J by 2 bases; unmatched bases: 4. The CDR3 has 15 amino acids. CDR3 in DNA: TGTGCCAGCAGTCCGGGACAGGGCGGCAATCAGCCCCAGCATTTT. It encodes CASSPGQGGNQPQHF.

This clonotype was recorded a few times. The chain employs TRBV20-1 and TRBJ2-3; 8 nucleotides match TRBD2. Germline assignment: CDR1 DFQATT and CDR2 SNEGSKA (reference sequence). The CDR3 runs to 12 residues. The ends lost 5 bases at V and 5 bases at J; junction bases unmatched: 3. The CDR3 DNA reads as TGCAGTGCTCGGGAGGGCCGAGATACGCAGTATTTT. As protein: CSAREGRDTQYF.

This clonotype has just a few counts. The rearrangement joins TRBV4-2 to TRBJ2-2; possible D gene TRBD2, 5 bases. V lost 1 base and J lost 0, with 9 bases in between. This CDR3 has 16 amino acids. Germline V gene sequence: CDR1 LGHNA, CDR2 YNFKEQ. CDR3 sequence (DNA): TGTGCCAGCAGCCAAGTTGGCGGGTCGAACACCGGGGAGCTGTTTTTT. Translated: CASSQVGGSNTGELFF.

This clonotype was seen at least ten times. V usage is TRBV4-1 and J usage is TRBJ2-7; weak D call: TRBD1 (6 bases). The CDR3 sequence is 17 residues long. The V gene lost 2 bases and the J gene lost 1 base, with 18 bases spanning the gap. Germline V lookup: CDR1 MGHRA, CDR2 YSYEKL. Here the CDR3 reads CASSQSPGRGLSYEQYF. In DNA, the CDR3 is TGCGCCAGCAGCCAATCCCCCGGCAGGGGTCTATCCTACGAGCAGTACTTC.

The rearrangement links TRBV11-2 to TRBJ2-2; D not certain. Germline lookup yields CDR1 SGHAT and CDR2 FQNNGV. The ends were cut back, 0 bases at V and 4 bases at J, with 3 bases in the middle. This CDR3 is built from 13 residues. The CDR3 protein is CASSLDTTGELFF. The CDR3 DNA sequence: TGTGCCAGCAGCTTAGACACCACCGGGGAGCTGTTTTTT.